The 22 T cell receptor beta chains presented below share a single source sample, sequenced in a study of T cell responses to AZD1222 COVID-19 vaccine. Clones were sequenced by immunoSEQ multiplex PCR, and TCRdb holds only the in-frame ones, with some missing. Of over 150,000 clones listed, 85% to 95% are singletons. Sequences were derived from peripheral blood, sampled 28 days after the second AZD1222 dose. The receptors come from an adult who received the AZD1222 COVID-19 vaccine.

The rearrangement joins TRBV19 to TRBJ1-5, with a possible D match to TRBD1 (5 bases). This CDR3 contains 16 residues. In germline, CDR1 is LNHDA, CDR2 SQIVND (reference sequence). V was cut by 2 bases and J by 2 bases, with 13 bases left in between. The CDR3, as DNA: TGTGCCAGTAGTATAAAATCCTTCAGGGGCAATCAGCCCCAGCATTTT. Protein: CASSIKSFRGNQPQHF.

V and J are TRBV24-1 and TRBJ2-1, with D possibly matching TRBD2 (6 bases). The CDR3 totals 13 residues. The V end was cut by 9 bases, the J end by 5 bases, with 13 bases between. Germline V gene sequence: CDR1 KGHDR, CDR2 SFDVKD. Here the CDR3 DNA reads TGTGCCACCGCGGGACGGACAAACAATGAGCAGTTCTTC. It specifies CATAGRTNNEQFF.

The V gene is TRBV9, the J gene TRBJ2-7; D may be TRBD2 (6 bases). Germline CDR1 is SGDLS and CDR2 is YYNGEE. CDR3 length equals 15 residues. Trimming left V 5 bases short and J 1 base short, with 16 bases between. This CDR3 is CASSRSGAASYEQYF. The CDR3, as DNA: TGTGCCAGCAGTCGTAGCGGAGCGGCTTCCTACGAGCAGTACTTC.

DNA for the CDR3: TGCGCCAGCAGCCCGCTTGAGGGGAACACTGAAGCTTTCTTT. This encodes CASSPLEGNTEAFF. This chain links TRBV5-1 with TRBJ1-1; D is ambiguous. With 4 bases removed from V and 1 base from J, the gap between germline ends came to 11 bases. CDR1 and CDR2 (germline): SGHRS, YFSETQ. This CDR3 spans 14 amino acids.

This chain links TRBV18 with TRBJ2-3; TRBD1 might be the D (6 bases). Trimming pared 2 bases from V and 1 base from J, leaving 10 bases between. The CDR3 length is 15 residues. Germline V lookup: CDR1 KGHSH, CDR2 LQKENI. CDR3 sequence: CASSPTRGGTDTQYF. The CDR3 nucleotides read TGTGCCAGCTCACCAACCAGGGGAGGCACAGATACGCAGTATTTT.

CDR3 in amino acids: CASSTKRDSTEAFF. The DNA of the CDR3 is TGTGCCAGTAGTACTAAAAGGGACAGCACTGAAGCTTTCTTT. The V call is TRBV19, the J call TRBJ1-1; 7 bases are shared with TRBD1. Trimming removed 4 bases from V and 4 bases from J; junction bases left unmatched: 6. The CDR3 is made up of 14 amino acids. Germline V CDR1 and CDR2: LNHDA, SQIVND (reference sequence).

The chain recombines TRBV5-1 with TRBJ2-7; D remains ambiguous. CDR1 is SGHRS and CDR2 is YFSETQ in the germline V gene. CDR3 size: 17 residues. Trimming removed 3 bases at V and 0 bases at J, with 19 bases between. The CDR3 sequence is CASSSGLGPWNSYEQYF. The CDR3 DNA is TGCGCCAGCAGCTCCGGCCTGGGTCCATGGAACTCCTACGAGCAGTACTTC.

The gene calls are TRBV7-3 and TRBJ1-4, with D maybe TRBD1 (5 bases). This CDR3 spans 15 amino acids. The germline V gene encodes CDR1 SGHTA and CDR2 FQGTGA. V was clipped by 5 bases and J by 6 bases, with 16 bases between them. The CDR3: CASSPDMAGHEKLFF. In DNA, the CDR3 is TGTGCCAGCAGCCCCGATATGGCAGGGCATGAAAAACTGTTTTTT.

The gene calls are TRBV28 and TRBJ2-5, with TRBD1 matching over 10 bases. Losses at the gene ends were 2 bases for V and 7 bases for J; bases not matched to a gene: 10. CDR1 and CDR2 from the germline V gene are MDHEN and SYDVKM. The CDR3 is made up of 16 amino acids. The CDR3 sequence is CASSLVGTGALGTQYF. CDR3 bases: TGTGCCAGCAGTTTAGTCGGGACAGGGGCGCTTGGGACCCAGTACTTC.

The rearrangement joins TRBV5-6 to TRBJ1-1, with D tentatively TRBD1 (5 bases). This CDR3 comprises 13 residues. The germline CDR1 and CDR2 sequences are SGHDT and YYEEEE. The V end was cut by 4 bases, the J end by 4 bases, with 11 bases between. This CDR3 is CASSLTGGTEAFF. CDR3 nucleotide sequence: TGTGCCAGCAGCCTCACCGGGGGCACTGAAGCTTTCTTT.

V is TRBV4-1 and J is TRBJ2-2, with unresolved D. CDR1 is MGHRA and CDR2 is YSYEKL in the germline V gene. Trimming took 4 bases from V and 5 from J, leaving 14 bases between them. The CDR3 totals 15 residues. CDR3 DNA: TGCGCCAGCAGCCTGTCCAACCCTCGTACCGGGGAGCTGTTTTTT. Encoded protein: CASSLSNPRTGELFF.

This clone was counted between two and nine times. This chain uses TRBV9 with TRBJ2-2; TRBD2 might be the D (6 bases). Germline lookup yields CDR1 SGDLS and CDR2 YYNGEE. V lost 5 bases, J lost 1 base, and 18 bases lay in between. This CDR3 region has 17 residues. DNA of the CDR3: TGTGCCAGCAGGGGGCGGGACGGCGGTCAGAACACCGGGGAGCTGTTTTTT. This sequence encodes CASRGRDGGQNTGELFF. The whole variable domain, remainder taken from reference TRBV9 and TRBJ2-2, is DSGVTQTPKHLITATGQRVTLRCSPRSGDLSVYWYQQSLDQGLQFLIQYYNGEERAKGNILERFSAQQFPDLHSELNLSSLELGDSALYFCASRGRDGGQNTGELFFGEGSRLTVL.

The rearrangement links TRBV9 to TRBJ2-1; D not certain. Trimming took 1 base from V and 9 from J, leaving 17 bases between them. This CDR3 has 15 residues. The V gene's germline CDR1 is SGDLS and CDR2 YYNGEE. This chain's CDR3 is CASSVSGLLSREQFF. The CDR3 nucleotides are TGTGCCAGCAGCGTATCCGGGCTTCTCTCTCGTGAGCAGTTCTTC. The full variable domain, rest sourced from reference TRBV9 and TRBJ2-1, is DSGVTQTPKHLITATGQRVTLRCSPRSGDLSVYWYQQSLDQGLQFLIQYYNGEERAKGNILERFSAQQFPDLHSELNLSSLELGDSALYFCASSVSGLLSREQFFGPGTRLTVL.

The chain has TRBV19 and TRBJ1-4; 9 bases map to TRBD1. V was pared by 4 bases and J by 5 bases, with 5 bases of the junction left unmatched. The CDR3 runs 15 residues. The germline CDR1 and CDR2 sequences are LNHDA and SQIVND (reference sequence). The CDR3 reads CASSTPGQGNEKLFF. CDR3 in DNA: TGTGCCAGTAGTACCCCGGGACAGGGAAATGAAAAACTGTTTTTT. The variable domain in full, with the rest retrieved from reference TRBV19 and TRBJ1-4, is DGGITQSPKYLFRKEGQNVTLSCEQNLNHDAMYWYRQDPGQGLRLIYYSQIVNDFQKGDIAEGYSVSREKKESFPLTVTSAQKNPTAFYLCASSTPGQGNEKLFFGSGTQLSVL.

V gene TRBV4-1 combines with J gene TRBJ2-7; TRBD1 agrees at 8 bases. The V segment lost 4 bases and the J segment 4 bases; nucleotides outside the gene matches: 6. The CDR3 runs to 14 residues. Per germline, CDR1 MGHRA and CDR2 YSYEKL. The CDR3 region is CASSPRQGAYEQYF. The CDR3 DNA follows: TGCGCCAGCAGCCCGCGGCAGGGGGCGTACGAGCAGTACTTC.

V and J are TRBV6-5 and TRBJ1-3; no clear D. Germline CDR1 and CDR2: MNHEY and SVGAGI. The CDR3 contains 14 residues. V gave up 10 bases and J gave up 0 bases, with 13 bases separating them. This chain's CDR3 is CATAPLSSGNTIYF. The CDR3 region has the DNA TGTGCCACCGCCCCTCTAAGCTCTGGAAACACCATATATTTT.

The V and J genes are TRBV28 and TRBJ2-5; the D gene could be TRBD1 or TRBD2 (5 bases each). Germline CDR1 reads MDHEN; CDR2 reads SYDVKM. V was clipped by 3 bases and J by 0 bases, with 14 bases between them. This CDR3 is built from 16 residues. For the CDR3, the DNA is TGTGCCAGCAGTTTCCTCCCCCGGGGCAACCAAGAGACCCAGTACTTC. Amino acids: CASSFLPRGNQETQYF.

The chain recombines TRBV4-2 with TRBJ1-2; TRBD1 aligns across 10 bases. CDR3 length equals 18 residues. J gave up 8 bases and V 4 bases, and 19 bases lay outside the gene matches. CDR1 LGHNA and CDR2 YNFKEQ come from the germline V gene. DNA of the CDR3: TGTGCCAGCAGCCGGGGGGAACCCCTCGTAGGACAGGGGGAAGGCTACACCTTC. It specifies CASSRGEPLVGQGEGYTF.

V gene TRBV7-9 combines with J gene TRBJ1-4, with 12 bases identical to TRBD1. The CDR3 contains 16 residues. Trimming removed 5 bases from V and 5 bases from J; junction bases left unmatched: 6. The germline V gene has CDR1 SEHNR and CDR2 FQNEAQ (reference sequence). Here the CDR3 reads CASSPGTGGRNEKLFF. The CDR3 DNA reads TGTGCCAGCAGCCCCGGGACAGGGGGCAGGAATGAAAAACTGTTTTTT.

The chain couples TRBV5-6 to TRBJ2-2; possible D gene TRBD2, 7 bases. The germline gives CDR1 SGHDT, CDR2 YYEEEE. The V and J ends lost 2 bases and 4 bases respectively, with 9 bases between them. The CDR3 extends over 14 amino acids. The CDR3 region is CASSFGGLTGELFF. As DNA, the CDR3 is TGTGCCAGCAGCTTCGGGGGGCTCACCGGGGAGCTGTTTTTT.

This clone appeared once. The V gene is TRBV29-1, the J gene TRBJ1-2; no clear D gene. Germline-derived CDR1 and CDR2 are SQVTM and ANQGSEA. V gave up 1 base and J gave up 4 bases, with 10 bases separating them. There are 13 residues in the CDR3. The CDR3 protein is CSVEGAVIYGYTF. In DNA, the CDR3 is TGCAGCGTTGAAGGTGCGGTCATCTATGGCTACACCTTC.

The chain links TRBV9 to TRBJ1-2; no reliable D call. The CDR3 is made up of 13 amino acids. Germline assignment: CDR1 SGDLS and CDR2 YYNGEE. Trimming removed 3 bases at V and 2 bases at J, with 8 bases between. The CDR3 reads CASSDPTNYGYTF. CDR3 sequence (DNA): TGTGCCAGCAGCGACCCGACGAACTATGGCTACACCTTC.